This note documents a single T cell receptor beta chain sequence. What it binds is not known. The germline gives CDR1 SGHTA, CDR2 FQGNSA. Trimming pared 6 bases from V and 4 bases from J, leaving 12 bases between. This CDR3 region has 14 residues. The sample comes from a study of T-cell reconstitution after alpha-beta-depleted transplantation in children. Findings and caveats of the study: Several hundred expanded graft clones reportedly were the source of alpha-beta T cells about two months after transplant. T-cell numbers and diversity one year post-transplant derived largely from freshly generated T cells. Day-60 TCRbeta diversity that was high in some patients was derived from surviving recipient T cells and thymic progenitors.

Preparation of the TCRbeta library involved a method that used unique molecular identifiers. From the PCR reads, TCRdb called clonotypes with MiXCR, one entry per CDR3 protein. The repertoire holds more than 40,000 distinct CDR3 sequences, approximately 52% seen once, with under 40% in the top ten. The sample here was peripheral blood, taken before TCRalphabeta/CD19-depleted stem cell transplant. The TCR was taken from a boy under two years old with SCID, due to receive a stem cell transplant. The V call is TRBV7-2, the J call TRBJ2-2; D is tentatively TRBD1 or TRBD2 (5 bases each). CDR3 loop: CASRGDLGTGELFF. The DNA for the CDR3 is TGTGCCAGCAGAGGGGACCTGGGCACCGGGGAGCTGTTTTTT. Supplemented by reference TRBV7-2 and TRBJ2-2, the full variable domain reads GAGVSQSPSNKVTEKGKDVELRCDPISGHTALYWYRQSLGQGLEFLIYFQGNSAPDKSGLPSDRFSAERTGGSVSTLTIQRTQQEDSAVYLCASRGDLGTGELFFGEGSRLTVL.